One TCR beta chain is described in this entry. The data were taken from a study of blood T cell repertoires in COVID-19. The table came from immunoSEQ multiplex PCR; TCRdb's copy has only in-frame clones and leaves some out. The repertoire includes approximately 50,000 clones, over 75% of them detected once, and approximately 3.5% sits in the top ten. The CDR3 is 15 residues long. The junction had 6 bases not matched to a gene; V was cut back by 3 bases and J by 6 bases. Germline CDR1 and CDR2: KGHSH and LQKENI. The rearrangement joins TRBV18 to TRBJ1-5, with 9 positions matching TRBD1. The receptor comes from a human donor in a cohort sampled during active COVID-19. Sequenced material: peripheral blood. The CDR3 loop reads CASSPPGQGFQPQHF. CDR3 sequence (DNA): TGTGCCAGCTCACCTCCGGGACAGGGATTTCAGCCCCAGCATTTT.